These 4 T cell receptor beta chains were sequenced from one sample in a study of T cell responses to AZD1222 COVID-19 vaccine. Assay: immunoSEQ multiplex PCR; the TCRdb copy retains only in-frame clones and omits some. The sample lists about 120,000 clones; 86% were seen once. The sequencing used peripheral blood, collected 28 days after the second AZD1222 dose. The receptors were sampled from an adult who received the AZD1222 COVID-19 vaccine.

Here the CDR3 DNA reads TGTGCCAGCAGTTTAAGGGACAGCTATGGCTACACCTTC. Its translation is CASSLRDSYGYTF. J is TRBJ1-2 and V is TRBV12-3 or TRBV12-4; 7 bases agree with TRBD1. J lost 4 bases, V lost 2 bases, and 1 base had no gene match. The CDR3 consists of 13 residues.

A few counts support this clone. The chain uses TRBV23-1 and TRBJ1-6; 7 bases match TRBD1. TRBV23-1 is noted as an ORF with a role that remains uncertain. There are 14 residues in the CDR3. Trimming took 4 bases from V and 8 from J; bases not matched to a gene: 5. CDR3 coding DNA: TGCGCCAGCAGTCTTCGCAGGGGGGATTCACCCCTCCACTTT. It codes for CASSLRRGDSPLHF.

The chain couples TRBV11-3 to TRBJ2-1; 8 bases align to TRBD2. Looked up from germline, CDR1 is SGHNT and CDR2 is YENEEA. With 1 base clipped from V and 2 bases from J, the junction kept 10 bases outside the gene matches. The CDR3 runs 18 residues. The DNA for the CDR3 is TGTGCCAGCAGCTTAGGGAGCGGGAGCGGCGGAGCCTACAATGAGCAGTTCTTC. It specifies CASSLGSGSGGAYNEQFF.

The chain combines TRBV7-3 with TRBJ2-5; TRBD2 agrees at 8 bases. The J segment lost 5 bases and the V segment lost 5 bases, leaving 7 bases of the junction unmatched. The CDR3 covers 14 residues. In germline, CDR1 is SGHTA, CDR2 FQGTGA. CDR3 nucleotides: TGTGCCAGCAGCCGCGGGGGGCTGGGGGAGACCCAGTACTTC. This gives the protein CASSRGGLGETQYF.